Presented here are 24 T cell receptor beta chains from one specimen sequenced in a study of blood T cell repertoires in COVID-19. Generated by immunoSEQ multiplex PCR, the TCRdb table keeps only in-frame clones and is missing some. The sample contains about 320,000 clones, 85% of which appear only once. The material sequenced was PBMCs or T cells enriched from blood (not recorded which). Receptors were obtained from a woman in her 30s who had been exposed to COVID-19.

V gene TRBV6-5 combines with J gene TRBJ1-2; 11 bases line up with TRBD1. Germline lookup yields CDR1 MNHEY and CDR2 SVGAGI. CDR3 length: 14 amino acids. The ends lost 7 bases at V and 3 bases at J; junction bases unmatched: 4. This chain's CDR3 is CASNPGQGDYGYTF. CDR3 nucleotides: TGTGCCAGCAATCCGGGACAGGGGGACTATGGCTACACCTTC.

CDR3 sequence reads: CAWGQGRNTEAFF. CDR3 DNA sequence: TGTGCCTGGGGACAGGGCCGTAACACTGAAGCTTTCTTT. The V gene is TRBV30, the J gene TRBJ1-1; TRBD1 matches 8 bases. The V and J ends lost 5 bases and 2 bases, in that order; junction bases with no gene match: 4. Germline CDR1 is GTSNPN and CDR2 is SVGIG (reference sequence). The CDR3 contains 13 residues.

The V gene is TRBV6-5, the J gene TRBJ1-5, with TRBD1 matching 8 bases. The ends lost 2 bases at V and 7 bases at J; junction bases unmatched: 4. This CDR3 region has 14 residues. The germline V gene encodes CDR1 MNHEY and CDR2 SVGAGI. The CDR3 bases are TGTGCCAGCAGTTACGAGACAGGGGTCCAGCCCCAGCATTTT. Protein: CASSYETGVQPQHF.

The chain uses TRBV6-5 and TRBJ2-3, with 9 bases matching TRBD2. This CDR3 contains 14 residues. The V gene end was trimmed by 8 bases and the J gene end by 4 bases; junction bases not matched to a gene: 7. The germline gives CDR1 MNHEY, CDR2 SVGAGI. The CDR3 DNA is TGTGCCAGCGTAGCGGGGGTTAAACCAGATACGCAGTATTTT. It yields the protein CASVAGVKPDTQYF.

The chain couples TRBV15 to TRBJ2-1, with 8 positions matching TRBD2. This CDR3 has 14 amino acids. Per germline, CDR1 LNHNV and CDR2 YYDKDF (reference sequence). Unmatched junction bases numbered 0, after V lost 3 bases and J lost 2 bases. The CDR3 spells CATSSGRAYNEQFF. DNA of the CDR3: TGTGCCACCAGCAGCGGGAGGGCCTACAATGAGCAGTTCTTC.

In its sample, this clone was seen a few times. The CDR3 coding sequence is TGTGCCACCAGTCAGGGAGGGGGGGTTGCACGCAATCAGCCCCAGCATTTT. It codes for CATSQGGGVARNQPQHF. The chain uses TRBV24-1 and TRBJ1-5, with D tentatively TRBD1 (6 bases). The length of the CDR3 is 17 residues. V lost 6 bases and J 2 bases, leaving 19 bases between the germline ends. Germline lookup yields CDR1 KGHDR and CDR2 SFDVKD.

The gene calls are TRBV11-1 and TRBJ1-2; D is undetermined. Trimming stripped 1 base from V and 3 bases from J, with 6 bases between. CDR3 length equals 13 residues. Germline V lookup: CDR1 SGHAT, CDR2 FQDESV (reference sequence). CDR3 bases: TGTGCCAGCAGCTTAGTGGGAGACTATGGCTACACCTTC. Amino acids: CASSLVGDYGYTF.

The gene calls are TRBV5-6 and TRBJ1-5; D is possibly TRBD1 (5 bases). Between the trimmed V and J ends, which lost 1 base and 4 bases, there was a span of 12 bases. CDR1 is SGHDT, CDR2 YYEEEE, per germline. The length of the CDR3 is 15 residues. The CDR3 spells CASSLIDSPNQPQHF. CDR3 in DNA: TGTGCCAGCAGCTTGATAGACAGCCCGAATCAGCCCCAGCATTTT.

In nucleotides, the CDR3 is TGCGCCAGCAGCCAAGTCGCGACAGGGCCTAATGAAAAACTGTTTTTT. Encoded protein: CASSQVATGPNEKLFF. This sequence joins TRBV4-3 and TRBJ1-4; 7 nucleotides align to TRBD1. This CDR3 region has 16 residues. J gave up 3 bases and V 1 base, and 5 bases lay outside the gene matches. In germline, CDR1 is LGHNA, CDR2 YSLEER.

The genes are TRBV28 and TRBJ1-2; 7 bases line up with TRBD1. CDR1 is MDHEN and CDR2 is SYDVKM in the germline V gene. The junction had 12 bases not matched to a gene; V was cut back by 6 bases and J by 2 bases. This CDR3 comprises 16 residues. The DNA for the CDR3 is TGTGCCAGCAGCTTCGACAGGGCCACATCCAACTATGGCTACACCTTC. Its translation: CASSFDRATSNYGYTF.

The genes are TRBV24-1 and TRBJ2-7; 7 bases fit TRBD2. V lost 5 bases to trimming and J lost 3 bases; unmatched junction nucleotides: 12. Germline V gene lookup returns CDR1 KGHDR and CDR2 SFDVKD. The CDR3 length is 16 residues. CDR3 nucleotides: TGTGCCACCAGTGCGGGGGGAACAGCTAGGAGCTACGAGCAGTACTTC. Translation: CATSAGGTARSYEQYF.

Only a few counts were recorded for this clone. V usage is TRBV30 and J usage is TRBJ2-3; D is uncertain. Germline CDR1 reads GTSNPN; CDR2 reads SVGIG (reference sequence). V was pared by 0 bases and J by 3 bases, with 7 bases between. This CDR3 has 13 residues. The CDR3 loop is CAWSVLATDTQYF. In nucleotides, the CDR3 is TGTGCCTGGAGTGTGTTAGCAACAGATACGCAGTATTTT.

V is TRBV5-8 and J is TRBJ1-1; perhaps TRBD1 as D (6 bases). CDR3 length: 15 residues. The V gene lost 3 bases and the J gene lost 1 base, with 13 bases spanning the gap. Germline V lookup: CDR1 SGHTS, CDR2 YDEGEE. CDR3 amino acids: CASSWTGTPNTEAFF. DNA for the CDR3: TGTGCCAGCAGCTGGACTGGGACACCGAACACTGAAGCTTTCTTT. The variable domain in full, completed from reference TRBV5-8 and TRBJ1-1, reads EAGVTQSPTHLIKTRGQQATLRCSPISGHTSVYWYQQALGLGLQFLLWYDEGEERNRGNFPPRFSGRQFPNYSSELNVNALELEDSALYLCASSWTGTPNTEAFFGQGTRLTVV.

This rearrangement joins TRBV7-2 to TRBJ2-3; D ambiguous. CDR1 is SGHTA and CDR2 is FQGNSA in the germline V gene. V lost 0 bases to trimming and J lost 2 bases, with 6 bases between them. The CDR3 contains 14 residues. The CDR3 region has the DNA TGTGCCAGCAGCTTAGCACGGTTCACAGATACGCAGTATTTT. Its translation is CASSLARFTDTQYF. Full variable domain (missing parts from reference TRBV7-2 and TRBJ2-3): GAGVSQSPSNKVTEKGKDVELRCDPISGHTALYWYRQSLGQGLEFLIYFQGNSAPDKSGLPSDRFSAERTGGSVSTLTIQRTQQEDSAVYLCASSLARFTDTQYFGPGTRLTVL.

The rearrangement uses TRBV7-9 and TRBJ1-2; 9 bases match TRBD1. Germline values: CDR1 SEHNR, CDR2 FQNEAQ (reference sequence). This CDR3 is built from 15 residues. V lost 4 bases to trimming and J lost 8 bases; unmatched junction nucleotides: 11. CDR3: CASSSQGTGSGGYTF. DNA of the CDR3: TGTGCCAGCAGCTCCCAAGGGACAGGGTCGGGGGGCTACACCTTC.

CDR3 amino acids: CASSNPHRGREDGYTF. CDR3 in DNA: TGTGCCAGTAGTAATCCACATCGAGGGAGGGAAGATGGCTACACCTTC. The V call is TRBV19, the J call TRBJ1-2; D ambiguous. Trimming took 4 bases from V and 6 from J, leaving 21 bases between them. The CDR3 runs 16 residues. Germline CDR1 and CDR2: LNHDA and SQIVND (reference sequence).

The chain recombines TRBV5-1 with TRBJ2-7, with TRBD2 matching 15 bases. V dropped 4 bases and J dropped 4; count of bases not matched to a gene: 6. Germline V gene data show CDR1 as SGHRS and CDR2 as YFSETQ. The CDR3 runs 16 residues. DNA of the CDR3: TGCGCCAGCAGCCCGGGACTAGCGGGGGGCAAATACGAGCAGTACTTC. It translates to CASSPGLAGGKYEQYF.

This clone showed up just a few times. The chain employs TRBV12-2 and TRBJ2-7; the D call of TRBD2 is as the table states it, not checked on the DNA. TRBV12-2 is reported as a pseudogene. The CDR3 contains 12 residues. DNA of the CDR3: TGTGCAAGTCGCCCTCTTTTATACGAGCAGTACTTC. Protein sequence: CASRPLLYEQYF.

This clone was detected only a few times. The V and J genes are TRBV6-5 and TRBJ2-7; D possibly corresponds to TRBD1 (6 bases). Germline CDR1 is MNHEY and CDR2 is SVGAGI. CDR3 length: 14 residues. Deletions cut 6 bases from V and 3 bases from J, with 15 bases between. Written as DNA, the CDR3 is TGTGCCAGCAGCCCGGAAGGACAGATCTACGAGCAGTACTTC. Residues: CASSPEGQIYEQYF.

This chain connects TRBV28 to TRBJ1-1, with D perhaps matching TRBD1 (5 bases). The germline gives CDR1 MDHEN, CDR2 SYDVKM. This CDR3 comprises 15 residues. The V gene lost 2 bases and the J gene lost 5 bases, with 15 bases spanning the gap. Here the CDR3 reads CASSLLPPGHTEAFF. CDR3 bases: TGTGCCAGCAGTTTACTGCCTCCAGGACATACTGAAGCTTTCTTT.

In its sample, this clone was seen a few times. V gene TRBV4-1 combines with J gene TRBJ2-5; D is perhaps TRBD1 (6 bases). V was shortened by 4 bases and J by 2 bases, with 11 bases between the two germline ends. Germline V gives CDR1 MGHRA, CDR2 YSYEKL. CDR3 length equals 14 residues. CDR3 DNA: TGCGCCAGCAGCCTTGGGACACAGCAAGAGACCCAGTACTTC. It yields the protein CASSLGTQQETQYF.

The CDR3 region is CASSKRPSGGGNEQFF. DNA of the CDR3: TGTGCCAGCAGCAAGCGCCCTAGCGGGGGGGGAAATGAGCAGTTCTTC. The J gene is TRBJ2-1, the V gene TRBV9; TRBD2 aligns across 12 bases. This CDR3 has 16 residues. V lost 4 bases to trimming and J lost 7 bases; unmatched junction nucleotides: 9. CDR1 and CDR2 (germline): SGDLS, YYNGEE. The whole variable domain, filled in from reference TRBV9 and TRBJ2-1, reads DSGVTQTPKHLITATGQRVTLRCSPRSGDLSVYWYQQSLDQGLQFLIQYYNGEERAKGNILERFSAQQFPDLHSELNLSSLELGDSALYFCASSKRPSGGGNEQFFGPGTRLTVL.

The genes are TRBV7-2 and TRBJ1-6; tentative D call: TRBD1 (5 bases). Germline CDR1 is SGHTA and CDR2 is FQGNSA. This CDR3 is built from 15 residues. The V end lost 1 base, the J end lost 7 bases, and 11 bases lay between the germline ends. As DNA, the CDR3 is TGTGCCAGCAGCTTAGAACAGGCAATCAATTCACCCCTCCACTTT. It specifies CASSLEQAINSPLHF. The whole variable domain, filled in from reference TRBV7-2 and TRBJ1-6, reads GAGVSQSPSNKVTEKGKDVELRCDPISGHTALYWYRQSLGQGLEFLIYFQGNSAPDKSGLPSDRFSAERTGGSVSTLTIQRTQQEDSAVYLCASSLEQAINSPLHFGNGTRLTVT.

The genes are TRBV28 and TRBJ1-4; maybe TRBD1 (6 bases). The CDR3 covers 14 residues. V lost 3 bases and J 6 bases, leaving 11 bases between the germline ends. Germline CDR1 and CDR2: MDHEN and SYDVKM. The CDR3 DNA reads TGTGCCAGCAGTTTCAGACAGGAAGATGAAAAACTGTTTTTT. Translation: CASSFRQEDEKLFF. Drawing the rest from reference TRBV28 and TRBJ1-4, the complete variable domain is DVKVTQSSRYLVKRTGEKVFLECVQDMDHENMFWYRQDPGLGLRLIYFSYDVKMKEKGDIPEGYSVSREKKERFSLILESASTNQTSMYLCASSFRQEDEKLFFGSGTQLSVL.